This T cell receptor (beta chain) is drawn from a study of Ad26.COV2.S vaccination and SARS-CoV-2 variants. Study conclusions and caveats: Analyses of TCR breadth and depth may have underestimated total T cell responses.

Germline V gene sequence: CDR1 SQVTM, CDR2 ANQGSEA. CDR3 length: 9 residues. About this clone: Its matching antigen is unknown. Its ends do not fully match the called genes, so a read error is possible.

Treatment of the sample: 19 received Ad26.COV2.S at low or high dose, single or two shots; five or six received placebo; per-sample allocation not given. Material that was analyzed had been drawn on day 63 after the first vaccine or placebo injection. Some clones are missing from TCRdb's copy, which holds only in-frame ones; the method was immunoSEQ multiplex PCR. The repertoire consists of over 400,000 clones, with 92% occurring once and the leading ten covering approximately 1.6%. This TCR derives from a person aged 18 to 59 who received the Ad26.COV2.S COVID-19 vaccine or a placebo. Sequenced material: peripheral blood, taken in a trial of Ad26.COV2.S vaccine versus placebo. This rearrangement joins TRBV29-1 to TRBJ2-7; tentative D call: TRBD2 (6 bases). The CDR3 DNA sequence: TGCAGCGTTATACCGGGACTCCAATTC. Its protein product is CSVIPGLQF.